This is a list of T cell receptor beta chains from one sample in a study of beta chain features in type 1 diabetes. The repertoire was sequenced with immunoSEQ multiplex PCR; TCRdb's copy has only in-frame clones and lacks some. Of 200,000 to 250,000 clones in the sample, 25% to 35% are singletons; the top ten hold 3% to 4%. Sequencing was done on a sample of central memory CD4+ T cells from blood. The receptors come from a young man in good health. Both conserved end residues are part of each CDR3. Each record gives: CDR3 protein, V gene, J gene.

CASSESVGKETQYF	TRBV6-5	TRBJ2-5
CASSLDRAYEQYF	TRBV5-1	TRBJ2-7
CSVGVRADNEQFF	TRBV29-1	TRBJ2-1
CASSLPLAGGAETQYF	TRBV28	TRBJ2-5
CASSQQETQYF	TRBV18	TRBJ2-5
CASSQGTGGYNEQFF	TRBV5-4	TRBJ2-1
CASRPGGPVGYTF	TRBV21-1	TRBJ1-2
CAWSVRVGHEQYF	TRBV30	TRBJ2-7
CASSQRQLPAETQYF	TRBV14	TRBJ2-5
CASSLGGVAKNIQYF	TRBV7-2	TRBJ2-4
CASRAGQGGYDEQYF	TRBV2	TRBJ2-7
CASTDDSSGNTIYF	TRBV6-5	TRBJ1-3
CASGLVASGRIDEQFF	TRBV12-5	TRBJ2-1
CASSNPGEWRTDTQYF	TRBV21-1	TRBJ2-3
CAWSLGIRPQHF	TRBV30	TRBJ1-5
CASSLGLDNEQFF	TRBV19	TRBJ2-1
CASRAHTQSTGELFF	TRBV6-5	TRBJ2-2
CASTHGSLLSTDTQYF	TRBV7-2	TRBJ2-3
CASSPRERGFNYGYTF	TRBV5-1	TRBJ1-2
CSALRNEQFF	TRBV20-1	TRBJ2-1
CASSPSRTTYEQYF	TRBV18	TRBJ2-7
CAWGLNRGGHEQYF	TRBV30	TRBJ2-7
CASSYSAETQYF	TRBV6-6	TRBJ2-5
CASSPTSGGYNEQFF	TRBV18	TRBJ2-1
CAWSRQGASGANVLTF	TRBV30	TRBJ2-6
CASSTDTLTYEQYF	TRBV5-1	TRBJ2-7
CASSGTGGSSYNEQFF	TRBV10-1	TRBJ2-1
CASSFFAGSDEQYF	TRBV7-6	TRBJ2-7